These 15 T cell receptor beta chains were sequenced from one sample in a study of cytomegalovirus exposure and HLA in healthy donors. The PCR ran on 60 Vbeta and 13 Jbeta primers. Some clones are missing from TCRdb's copy, which holds only in-frame ones; the method was immunoSEQ multiplex PCR. The sample lists 150,000 to 200,000 clones, about 65% occurring once. Sequenced: PBMCs. These receptors all stem from a man between 40 and 49 years old in good health and CMV-seropositive.

The J gene is TRBJ2-1, the V gene TRBV7-6, with 9 bases matching TRBD1. V lost 5 bases, J lost 2 bases, and 19 bases stayed unmatched. Germline CDR1 reads SGHVS; CDR2 reads FNYEAQ. The CDR3 totals 20 residues. The CDR3 DNA reads as TGTGCCAGCAGCCCGGGACAGGGCGGGATCTTTGGGGGGACCTACAATGAGCAGTTCTTC. This translates into CASSPGQGGIFGGTYNEQFF.

This sequence joins TRBV19 and TRBJ2-7; D unclear. The CDR3 spans 12 residues. Trimming shortened V by 3 bases and J by 3 bases, and 6 bases separated the two germline ends. Germline V CDR1 and CDR2: LNHDA, SQIVND (reference sequence). The DNA for the CDR3 is TGTGCCAGTAGTATTCCGGGCTACGAGCAGTACTTC. The encoded protein is CASSIPGYEQYF.

J is TRBJ1-5 and V is TRBV7-7; 8 positions agree with TRBD1. CDR1 and CDR2 from the germline V gene are SSHAT and FNYEAQ (reference sequence). The CDR3 spans 13 residues. CDR3 in DNA: TGTACTAACAGGGGGGAGGACAATCAGCCCCAGCATTTT. Amino acids: CTNRGEDNQPQHF.

The chain links TRBV27 to TRBJ1-5; 9 nucleotides agree with TRBD1. With 8 bases clipped from V and 6 bases from J, the junction kept 2 bases outside the gene matches. This CDR3 has 12 residues. From germline, CDR1 is MNHEY and CDR2 SMNVEV (reference sequence). The CDR3 protein is CASRTGVQPQHF. CDR3 bases: TGTGCCAGCCGGACAGGGGTTCAGCCCCAGCATTTT.

V is TRBV7-3 and J is TRBJ2-3; 9 bases are shared with TRBD1. The CDR3 totals 16 residues. V was pared by 1 base and J by 5 bases, with 7 bases of the junction left unmatched. Per the germline V gene, CDR1 is SGHTA and CDR2 is FQGTGA. In nucleotides, the CDR3 is TGTGCCAGCAGCTTAAACTTCGACAGGGGGGTAGATACGCAGTATTTT. As protein: CASSLNFDRGVDTQYF.

In this sample, this clone turned up once. The CDR3 DNA reads TGCGCCAGCAGCCTCGGGACAGGGGGGGGCAATGAGCAGTTCTTC. Its protein is CASSLGTGGGNEQFF. This rearrangement joins TRBV4-3 to TRBJ2-1; 11 bases fit TRBD1. J lost 6 bases, V lost 4 bases, and 5 bases had no gene match. In germline, CDR1 is LGHNA, CDR2 YSLEER. The CDR3 covers 15 residues.

The V gene is TRBV7-2, the J gene TRBJ1-2, with 7 bases lining up with TRBD1. CDR1 and CDR2 (germline): SGHTA, FQGNSA. The CDR3 is 15 amino acids. Trimming at V came to 2 bases and at J to 4 bases, leaving 7 bases not matched to a gene. CDR3 DNA: TGTGCCAGCAGCTTAATAGGGGGCGAGGCCTATGGCTACACCTTC. Amino acids: CASSLIGGEAYGYTF.

The chain combines TRBV30 with TRBJ1-2; D unclear. V gave up 4 bases and J gave up 8 bases, with 14 bases separating them. CDR1 and CDR2 (germline): GTSNPN, SVGIG (reference sequence). This CDR3 is built from 12 residues. The CDR3, as DNA: TGTGCCTGGAATCTTTCCCCCTTGGGCTACACCTTC. Translating it yields CAWNLSPLGYTF.

In its sample, this clone was seen a few times. The rearrangement joins TRBV5-1 to TRBJ2-7, with 7 positions matching TRBD1. Germline V gives CDR1 SGHRS, CDR2 YFSETQ. This CDR3 has 14 amino acids. The J segment lost 3 bases and the V segment lost 6 bases, leaving 9 bases of the junction unmatched. CDR3 in amino acids: CASTLPGQNYEQYF. The CDR3 DNA is TGCGCCAGCACCCTTCCGGGACAGAACTACGAGCAGTACTTC.

The rearrangement links TRBV6-5 to TRBJ1-1, with D uncertain. V was cut by 5 bases and J by 7 bases, with 14 bases left in between. The CDR3 runs 13 residues. CDR1 is MNHEY and CDR2 is SVGAGI in the germline V gene. CDR3 residues: CASSNLGDCEAFF. Here the CDR3 DNA reads TGTGCCAGCAGTAACCTAGGAGATTGTGAAGCTTTCTTT.

This chain joins TRBV11-2 and TRBJ1-2, with a tentative D call TRBD1 (5 bases). The germline gives CDR1 SGHAT, CDR2 FQNNGV. Trimming took 5 bases from V and 4 from J, leaving 14 bases between them. CDR3 length: 14 amino acids. In nucleotides, the CDR3 is TGTGCCAGCAGCCCGAGGGAGGGGAGCTATGGCTACACCTTC. This gives the protein CASSPREGSYGYTF. The whole variable domain, filled in from reference TRBV11-2 and TRBJ1-2, reads EAGVAQSPRYKIIEKRQSVAFWCNPISGHATLYWYQQILGQGPKLLIQFQNNGVVDDSQLPKDRFSAERLKGVDSTLKIQPAKLEDSAVYLCASSPREGSYGYTFGSGTRLTVV.

The genes are TRBV9 and TRBJ2-2; D perhaps matches TRBD2 (7 bases). There are 17 residues in the CDR3. From germline, CDR1 is SGDLS and CDR2 YYNGEE. The V end lost 0 bases, the J end lost 0 bases, and 12 bases lay between the germline ends. In DNA form, the CDR3 reads TGTGCCAGCAGCGTAGTAAGGGGGGGGCCGAACACCGGGGAGCTGTTTTTT. This translates into CASSVVRGGPNTGELFF. Combining the CDR3 with reference TRBV9 and TRBJ2-2 gives the whole variable domain DSGVTQTPKHLITATGQRVTLRCSPRSGDLSVYWYQQSLDQGLQFLIQYYNGEERAKGNILERFSAQQFPDLHSELNLSSLELGDSALYFCASSVVRGGPNTGELFFGEGSRLTVL.

This chain connects TRBV14 to TRBJ1-2, with D perhaps matching TRBD1 (5 bases). The germline V gene encodes CDR1 SGHDN and CDR2 FVKESK. V was pared by 4 bases and J by 8 bases, with 11 bases between. This CDR3 has 12 amino acids. CDR3 coding DNA: TGTGCCAGCAGCCCCCTGGGGCACGGCTACACCTTC. Its protein is CASSPLGHGYTF.

V is TRBV12-5 and J is TRBJ2-7, with D tentatively TRBD1 (5 bases). CDR3 length: 16 amino acids. CDR1 is LGHNT, CDR2 FRNRAP, per germline. V was pared by 3 bases and J by 6 bases, with 21 bases between. CDR3 sequence: CASGFTVGAEVGEQYF. The CDR3 DNA sequence: TGTGCTAGTGGTTTTACGGTTGGGGCCGAAGTTGGCGAGCAGTACTTC.

The sample holds a few counts of this clone. V usage is TRBV19 and J usage is TRBJ1-5, with 8 nucleotides matching TRBD1. This CDR3 is built from 15 residues. Germline-derived CDR1 and CDR2 are LNHDA and SQIVND (reference sequence). Germline trimming cut 8 bases from V and 2 bases from J; bases unmatched to any gene: 8. CDR3 nucleotides: TGTGCCAGTGCGGACAGGGAGGGCGGCAATCAGCCCCAGCATTTT. Translated: CASADREGGNQPQHF.